The TCR beta chain under discussion was sequenced for a study of blood T cell repertoires in COVID-19. Donors of Cohort 3 who recovered were those that had two negative PCRs, clearance, or symptom resolution. Authors' data handling: Amplification from reference gene primers served as the basis for estimated nucleated cell counts. Here immunoSEQ multiplex PCR was the method, and the copy in TCRdb shows in-frame clones only, minus some. The DNA gave D and trimming, while V, J and clone size come from that table. The repertoire consists of 300,000 to 400,000 clones, with around 90% occurring once and the leading ten covering 1.2%. The CDR3 totals 15 residues. Germline CDR1 is SQVTM and CDR2 is ANQGSEA. Deletions cut 0 bases from V and 5 bases from J, with 15 bases between.

The TCR comes from a woman between 18 and 30 years old who had recovered from COVID-19. Sample: PBMCs or T cells enriched from blood (not recorded which). The chain uses TRBV29-1 and TRBJ2-3, with a weak D call TRBD1 (5 bases). The CDR3, as DNA: TGCAGCGTTGAAGATCAGGGCTCTCTCGGAGATACGCAGTATTTT. Translation: CSVEDQGSLGDTQYF.